The T cell receptor beta chain under discussion was sequenced for a study of T cells after yellow fever vaccination. This clonotype was detected only a few times. MiXCR was run by TCRdb on the 5' RACE reads, yielding one entry per CDR3 protein. The sample includes hundreds of thousands of distinct CDR3 sequences, roughly an eighth of them seen just once. The sequenced sample was PBMCs, obtained on the day of the yellow fever booster vaccination. This TCR was sampled from a young man who received the YFV17D yellow fever vaccine.

CDR3 in DNA: TGTGCCAGCAGCGCGGACACTTTTCCTGAAGCTTTCTTT. It codes for CASSADTFPEAFF. This chain joins TRBV9 and TRBJ1-1, with a weak D call TRBD1 (5 bases). The CDR3 is 13 amino acids. The germline V gene encodes CDR1 SGDLS and CDR2 YYNGEE. Trimming stripped 3 bases from V and 6 bases from J, with 12 bases between.